The 14 T cell receptor beta chains in this list originate from one sample, sequenced in a study of blood T cell repertoires in COVID-19. The repertoire was sequenced with immunoSEQ multiplex PCR; TCRdb's copy has only in-frame clones and lacks some. The sample consists of 250,000 to 400,000 clones, 85% of them appearing once. Source material: PBMCs or T cells enriched from blood (not recorded which). The receptors stem from a woman in her 30s who had been exposed to COVID-19.

The rearrangement joins TRBV7-6 to TRBJ2-3; possible D gene TRBD1, 6 bases. CDR1 and CDR2 from the germline V gene are SGHVS and FNYEAQ. CDR3 length: 16 residues. Deletions cut 6 bases from V and 2 bases from J, with 18 bases between. The CDR3 loop is CASSFPRGYVTDTQYF. CDR3 nucleotide sequence: TGTGCCAGCAGTTTTCCCAGGGGATACGTCACAGATACGCAGTATTTT.

To note about this clone: Different DNA sequences within this sample yield the same CDR3. This rearrangement joins TRBV12-3 or TRBV12-4 to TRBJ1-3; D call uncertain. The CDR3 totals 11 residues. The V end lost 3 bases, the J end lost 7 bases, and 4 bases lay between the germline ends. The CDR3 region is CASSFLNTIYF. CDR3 coding DNA: TGTGCCAGCAGTTTCCTGAACACCATATATTTT.

The rearrangement links TRBV28 to TRBJ2-7; D is ambiguous. From germline, CDR1 is MDHEN and CDR2 SYDVKM. The CDR3 is 12 amino acids. V was shortened by 6 bases and J by 4 bases, with 10 bases between the two germline ends. The CDR3 region is CASSPARYEQYF. CDR3 nucleotide sequence: TGTGCCAGCAGCCCCGCGCGATACGAGCAGTACTTC.

This chain joins TRBV9 and TRBJ2-5; TRBD2 might be the D (7 bases). V shed 4 bases and J shed 4 bases, with 17 bases lying between them. Looked up from germline, CDR1 is SGDLS and CDR2 is YYNGEE. The CDR3 is 15 amino acids. The CDR3 sequence is CASSSGGGGSETQYF. CDR3 coding DNA: TGTGCCAGCAGCTCAGGAGGGGGGGGCTCAGAGACCCAGTACTTC.

This clone showed up many times. The chain recombines TRBV7-9 with TRBJ2-3; the match to TRBD1 covers 8 bases. Germline V lookup: CDR1 SEHNR, CDR2 FQNEAQ (reference sequence). The CDR3 extends over 16 amino acids. Losses at the gene ends were 2 bases for V and 1 base for J; bases not matched to a gene: 5. Here the CDR3 reads CASSLNAGQGTDTQYF. CDR3 sequence (DNA): TGTGCCAGCAGCTTAAATGCGGGACAGGGCACAGATACGCAGTATTTT.

The V gene is TRBV14, the J gene TRBJ1-6, with D tentatively TRBD1 (5 bases). Between the trimmed V and J ends, which lost 1 base and 2 bases, there was a span of 12 bases. The CDR3 extends over 17 amino acids. Germline V CDR1 and CDR2: SGHDN, FVKESK. DNA of the CDR3: TGTGCCAGCAGCCAAGTTACAGGAACTGCCTATAATTCACCCCTCCACTTT. Residues: CASSQVTGTAYNSPLHF.

The chain is built from TRBV6-2 or TRBV6-3 and TRBJ1-2; D might be TRBD1 (5 bases). V was trimmed by 6 bases and J by 4 bases, leaving 21 bases between them. There are 16 residues in the CDR3. CDR1 is MNHEY, CDR2 SVGEGT, per germline. For the CDR3, the DNA is TGTGCCAGCAGCTCCTTCGCCGCGGGGACCGGCTATGGCTACACCTTC. Residues: CASSSFAAGTGYGYTF.

The gene calls are TRBV18 and TRBJ2-7; 8 nucleotides line up with TRBD1. CDR1 is KGHSH, CDR2 LQKENI, per germline. This CDR3 is built from 15 residues. The ends lost 5 bases at V and 1 base at J; junction bases unmatched: 7. CDR3 protein: CASSTGTGGSYEQYF. As DNA, the CDR3 is TGTGCCAGCTCAACTGGGACAGGAGGTTCCTACGAGCAGTACTTC.

J is TRBJ2-1 and V is TRBV3-1 (or the pseudogene TRBV3-2); D gene unclear. The CDR3 sequence is 12 residues long. Trimming stripped 4 bases from V and 6 bases from J, with 7 bases between. Germline CDR1 and CDR2: LGHDT and YNNKEL (reference sequence). The CDR3 nucleotides are TGTGCCAGCAGCCGAGCCTTCAATGAGCAGTTCTTC. The encoded protein is CASSRAFNEQFF.

The chain employs TRBV11-2 and TRBJ1-2, with D hard to call. In germline, CDR1 is SGHAT, CDR2 FQNNGV. The V end was cut by 2 bases, the J end by 8 bases, with 9 bases between. The CDR3 covers 12 residues. The CDR3 is CASSLTGYGYTF. For the CDR3, the DNA is TGTGCCAGCAGCTTAACGGGGTACGGCTACACCTTC.

This clone was seen a single time. The chain joins TRBV6-5 to TRBJ2-7, with a possible D match to TRBD2 (5 bases). Trimming took off 5 bases at V and 5 bases at J, with 13 bases between the two ends. The CDR3 consists of 13 residues. Germline V CDR1 and CDR2: MNHEY, SVGAGI. CDR3 sequence reads: CASSPTRVHEQYF. The CDR3 nucleotides are TGTGCCAGCAGTCCTACGCGGGTCCACGAGCAGTACTTC.

This rearrangement joins TRBV28 to TRBJ1-1; the match to TRBD1 covers 9 bases. After removal of 8 bases from V and 5 bases from J, the junction contained 6 bases not matched to a gene. CDR1 is MDHEN and CDR2 is SYDVKM in the germline V gene. The CDR3 has 13 residues. The CDR3 is CASGTGPRTEAFF. The CDR3 region has the DNA TGTGCCAGCGGGACAGGGCCCCGGACTGAAGCTTTCTTT. Together with reference TRBV28 and TRBJ1-1, the CDR3 gives the full variable domain: DVKVTQSSRYLVKRTGEKVFLECVQDMDHENMFWYRQDPGLGLRLIYFSYDVKMKEKGDIPEGYSVSREKKERFSLILESASTNQTSMYLCASGTGPRTEAFFGQGTRLTVV.

The chain employs TRBV7-6 and TRBJ1-3; 7 nucleotides align to TRBD1. V shed 0 bases, J shed 2 bases, and the junction held 1 base outside the gene matches. Germline V CDR1 and CDR2: SGHVS, FNYEAQ. The CDR3 has 15 amino acids. This CDR3 is CASSLADRPGNTIYF. The CDR3 bases are TGTGCCAGCAGCTTAGCGGACAGGCCTGGAAACACCATATATTTT.

The chain carries TRBV28 and TRBJ1-2; 10 bases agree with TRBD1. V shed 9 bases, J shed 3 bases, and the junction held 13 bases outside the gene matches. Germline CDR1 is MDHEN and CDR2 is SYDVKM. The CDR3 runs 16 residues. CDR3 DNA: TGTGCCAGTAGAATCCCGGGACAGGGGCAGGACTATGGCTACACCTTC. This translates into CASRIPGQGQDYGYTF.